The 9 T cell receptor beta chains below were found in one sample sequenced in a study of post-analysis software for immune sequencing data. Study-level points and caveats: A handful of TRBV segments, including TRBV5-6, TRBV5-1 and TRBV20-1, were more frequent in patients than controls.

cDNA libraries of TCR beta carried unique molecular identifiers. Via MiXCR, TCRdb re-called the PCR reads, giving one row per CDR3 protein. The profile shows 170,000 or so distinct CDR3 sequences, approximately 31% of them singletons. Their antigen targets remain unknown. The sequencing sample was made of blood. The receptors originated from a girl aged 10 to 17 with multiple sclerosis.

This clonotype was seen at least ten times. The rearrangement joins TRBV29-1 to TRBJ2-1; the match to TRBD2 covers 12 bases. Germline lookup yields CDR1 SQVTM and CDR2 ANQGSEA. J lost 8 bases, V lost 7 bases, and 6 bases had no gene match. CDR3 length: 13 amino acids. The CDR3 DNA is TGCAGCGCTCTAGCGGGAGGGCGCTATGAGCAGTTCTTC. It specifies CSALAGGRYEQFF.

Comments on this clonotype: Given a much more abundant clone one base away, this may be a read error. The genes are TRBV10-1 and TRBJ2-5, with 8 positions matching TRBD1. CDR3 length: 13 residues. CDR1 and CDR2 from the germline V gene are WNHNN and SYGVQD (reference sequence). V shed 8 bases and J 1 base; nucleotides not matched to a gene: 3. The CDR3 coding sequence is TGCGCCAGCCCTGACAGGGGCCAAGAGACCCAGTACTTC. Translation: CASPDRGQETQYF.

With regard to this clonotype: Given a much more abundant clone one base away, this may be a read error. The CDR3 DNA reads as TGTGCCAGCAGCTCGGAAGGGCCAGCTTACAATGAGCAGTTCTTC. Residues: CASSSEGPAYNEQFF. The chain uses TRBV7-3 and TRBJ2-1; D uncertain. The CDR3 is made up of 15 amino acids. Trimming stripped 4 bases from V and 4 bases from J, with 14 bases between. Looked up from germline, CDR1 is SGHTA and CDR2 is FQGTGA.

As DNA, the CDR3 is TGTGCCAGCAGCTTAGACCTAGCGGATTACTCCTACGAGCAGTACTTC. Residues: CASSLDLADYSYEQYF. The chain joins TRBV7-6 to TRBJ2-7, with 7 bases that match TRBD2. Germline values: CDR1 SGHVS, CDR2 FNYEAQ. This CDR3 is 16 amino acids long. V gave up 1 base and J gave up 0 bases; unmatched junction bases: 6. The complete variable domain, with remaining parts taken from reference TRBV7-6 and TRBJ2-7, reads GAGVSQSPRYKVTKRGQDVALRCDPISGHVSLYWYRQALGQGPEFLTYFNYEAQQDKSGLPNDRFSAERPEGSISTLTIQRTEQRDSAMYRCASSLDLADYSYEQYFGPGTRLTVT.

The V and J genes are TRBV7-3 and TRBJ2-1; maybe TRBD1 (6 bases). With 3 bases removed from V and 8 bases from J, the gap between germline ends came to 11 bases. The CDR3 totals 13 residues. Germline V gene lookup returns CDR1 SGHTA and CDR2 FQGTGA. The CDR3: CASSFDPGDEQFF. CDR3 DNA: TGTGCCAGCAGCTTTGACCCAGGGGATGAGCAGTTCTTC. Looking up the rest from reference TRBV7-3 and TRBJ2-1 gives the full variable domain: GAGVSQTPSNKVTEKGKYVELRCDPISGHTALYWYRQSLGQGPEFLIYFQGTGAADDSGLPNDRFFAVRPEGSVSTLKIQRTERGDSAVYLCASSFDPGDEQFFGPGTRLTVL.

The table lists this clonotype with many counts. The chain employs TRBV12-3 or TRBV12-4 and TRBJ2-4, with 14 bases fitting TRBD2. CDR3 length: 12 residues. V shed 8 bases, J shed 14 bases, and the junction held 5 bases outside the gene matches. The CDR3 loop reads CASRLAGGVEYF. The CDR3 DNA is TGTGCCAGCCGACTAGCGGGAGGGGTCGAGTACTTC.

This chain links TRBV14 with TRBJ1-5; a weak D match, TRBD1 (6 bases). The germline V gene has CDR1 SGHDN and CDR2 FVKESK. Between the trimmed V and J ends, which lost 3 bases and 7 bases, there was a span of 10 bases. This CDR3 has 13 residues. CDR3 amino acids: CASSQGARQPQHF. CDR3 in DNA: TGTGCCAGCAGCCAGGGGGCTCGACAGCCCCAGCATTTT. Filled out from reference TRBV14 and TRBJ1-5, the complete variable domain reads EAGVTQFPSHSVIEKGQTVTLRCDPISGHDNLYWYRRVMGKEIKFLLHFVKESKQDESGMPNNRFLAERTGGTYSTLKVQPAELEDSGVYFCASSQGARQPQHFGDGTRLSIL.

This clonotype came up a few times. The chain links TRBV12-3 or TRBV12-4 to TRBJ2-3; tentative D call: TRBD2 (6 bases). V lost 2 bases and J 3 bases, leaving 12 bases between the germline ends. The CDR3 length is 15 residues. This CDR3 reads CASSLRVAETDTQYF. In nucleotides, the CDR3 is TGTGCCAGCAGTTTAAGGGTAGCGGAAACAGATACGCAGTATTTT.

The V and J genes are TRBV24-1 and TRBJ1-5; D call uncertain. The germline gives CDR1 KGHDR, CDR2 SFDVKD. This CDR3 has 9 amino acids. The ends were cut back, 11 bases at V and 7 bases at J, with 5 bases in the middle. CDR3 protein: CARRQPQHF. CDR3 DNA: TGTGCCAGGAGGCAGCCCCAGCATTTT.